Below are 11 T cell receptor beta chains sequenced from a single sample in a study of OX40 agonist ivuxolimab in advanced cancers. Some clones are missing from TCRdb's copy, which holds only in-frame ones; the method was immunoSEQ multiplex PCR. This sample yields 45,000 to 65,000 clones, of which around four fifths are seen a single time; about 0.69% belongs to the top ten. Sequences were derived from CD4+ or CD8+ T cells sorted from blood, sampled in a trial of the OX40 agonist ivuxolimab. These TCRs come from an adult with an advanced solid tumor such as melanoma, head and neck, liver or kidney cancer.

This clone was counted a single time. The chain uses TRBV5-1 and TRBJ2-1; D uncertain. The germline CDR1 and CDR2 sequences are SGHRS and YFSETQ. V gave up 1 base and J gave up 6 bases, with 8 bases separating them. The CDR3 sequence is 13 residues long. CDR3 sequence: CASSLPGGNEQFF. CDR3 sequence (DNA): TGCGCCAGCAGCTTGCCAGGCGGCAATGAGCAGTTCTTC.

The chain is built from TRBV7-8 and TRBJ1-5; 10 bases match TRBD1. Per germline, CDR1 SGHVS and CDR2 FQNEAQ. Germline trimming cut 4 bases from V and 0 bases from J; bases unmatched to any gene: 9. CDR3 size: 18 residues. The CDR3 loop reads CASSSRDRGGYSNQPQHF. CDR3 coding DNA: TGTGCCAGCAGCTCCCGGGACAGGGGCGGTTATAGCAATCAGCCCCAGCATTTT.

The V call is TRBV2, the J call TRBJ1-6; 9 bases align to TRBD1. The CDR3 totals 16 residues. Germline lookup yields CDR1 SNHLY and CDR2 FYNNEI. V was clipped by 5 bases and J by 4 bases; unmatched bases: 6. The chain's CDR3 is CASSWGQGGYNSPLHF. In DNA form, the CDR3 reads TGTGCCAGCAGTTGGGGACAGGGAGGATATAATTCACCCCTCCACTTT.

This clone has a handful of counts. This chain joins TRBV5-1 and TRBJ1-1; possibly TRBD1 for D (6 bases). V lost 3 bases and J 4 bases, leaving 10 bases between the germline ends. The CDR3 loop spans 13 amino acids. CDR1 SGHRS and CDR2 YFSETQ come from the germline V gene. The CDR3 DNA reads TGCGCCAGCAGCTCACAGGGTGGCACTGAAGCTTTCTTT. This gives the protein CASSSQGGTEAFF.

CDR3 DNA sequence: TGCGCCAGCAGTGACCCTGGGGCCAACGTCCTGACTTTC. Protein sequence: CASSDPGANVLTF. The chain has TRBV10-1 and TRBJ2-6, with no clear D. V was cut by 3 bases and J by 2 bases, with 2 bases left in between. The CDR3 has 13 amino acids. CDR1 and CDR2 from the germline V gene are WNHNN and SYGVQD (reference sequence).

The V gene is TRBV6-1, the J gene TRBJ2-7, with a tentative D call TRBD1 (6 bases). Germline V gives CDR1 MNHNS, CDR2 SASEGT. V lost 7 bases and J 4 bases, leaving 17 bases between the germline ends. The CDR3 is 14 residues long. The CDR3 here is CASKSSGEVYEQYF. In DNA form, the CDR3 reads TGTGCCAGCAAGAGTTCAGGGGAAGTGTACGAGCAGTACTTC.

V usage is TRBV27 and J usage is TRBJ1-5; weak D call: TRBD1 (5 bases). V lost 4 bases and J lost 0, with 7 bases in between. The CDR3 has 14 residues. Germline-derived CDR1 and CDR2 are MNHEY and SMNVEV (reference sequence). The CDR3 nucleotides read TGTGCCAGCAGTTGGGGCAGTAGCAATCAGCCCCAGCATTTT. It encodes CASSWGSSNQPQHF.

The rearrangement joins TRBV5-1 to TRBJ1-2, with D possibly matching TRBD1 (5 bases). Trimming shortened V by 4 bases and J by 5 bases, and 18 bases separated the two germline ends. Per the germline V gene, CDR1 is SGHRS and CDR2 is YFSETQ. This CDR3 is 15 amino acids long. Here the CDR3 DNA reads TGCGCCAGCAGCCCGGACATCCCGGAGGAGTATGGCTACACCTTC. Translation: CASSPDIPEEYGYTF.

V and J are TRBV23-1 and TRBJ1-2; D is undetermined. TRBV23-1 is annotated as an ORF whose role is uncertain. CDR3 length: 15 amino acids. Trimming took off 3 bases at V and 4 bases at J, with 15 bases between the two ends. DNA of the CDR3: TGCGCCAGCAGTCATCCTCCCCGGGTCCTCTATGGCTACACCTTC. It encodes CASSHPPRVLYGYTF.

The CDR3 DNA sequence: TGTGCCAGCAGTTGGGGACAGGGGATTCACGCTTTCTTT. This encodes CASSWGQGIHAFF. V usage is TRBV28 and J usage is TRBJ1-1; TRBD1 matches 10 bases. The CDR3 is made up of 13 amino acids. The V gene's germline CDR1 is MDHEN and CDR2 SYDVKM. With 4 bases clipped from V and 11 bases from J, the junction kept 7 bases outside the gene matches.

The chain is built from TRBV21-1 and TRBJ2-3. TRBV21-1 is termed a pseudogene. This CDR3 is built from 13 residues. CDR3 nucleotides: TGTGCCATACCGGGGCAGGCCACAGATACGCAGTATTTT. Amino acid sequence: CAIPGQATDTQYF.